This section outlines one T cell receptor beta chain sequence together with its context. The target antigen is unknown. From the RT-PCR reads, TCRdb called clonotypes with MiXCR, one entry per CDR3 protein. This sample has about 650,000 distinct CDR3 sequences, with around 15% found just once. CDR3 length equals 15 residues. Germline lookup yields CDR1 SGHTA and CDR2 FQGNSA. The J segment lost 7 bases and the V segment lost 6 bases, leaving 9 bases of the junction unmatched. The record originates from a study of response to subunit inactivated influenza vaccine. Study results and limitations: Few new T cells, the authors suggested, are recruited by each seasonal influenza vaccination.

This sample comprised PBMCs from blood, obtained 14 to 15 days before vaccination. The rearrangement uses TRBV7-2 and TRBJ1-4; 9 bases line up with TRBD1. The receptor was derived from a man aged 50 or older who received an inactivated influenza vaccine. CDR3 protein: CASRRSGTGSEKLFF. In DNA, the CDR3 is TGTGCCAGCAGACGGAGTGGGACAGGGAGTGAAAAACTGTTTTTT.